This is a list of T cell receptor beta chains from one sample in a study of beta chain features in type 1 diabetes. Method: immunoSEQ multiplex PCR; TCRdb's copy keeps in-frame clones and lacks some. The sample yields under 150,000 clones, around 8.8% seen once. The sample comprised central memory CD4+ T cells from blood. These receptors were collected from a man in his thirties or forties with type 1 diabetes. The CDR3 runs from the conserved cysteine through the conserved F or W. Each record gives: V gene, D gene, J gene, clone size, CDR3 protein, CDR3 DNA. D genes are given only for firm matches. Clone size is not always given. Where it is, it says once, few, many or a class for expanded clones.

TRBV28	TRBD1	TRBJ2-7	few	CASSLSTGDYEQYF	TGTGCCAGCAGTTTGTCGACAGGGGACTACGAGCAGTACTTC
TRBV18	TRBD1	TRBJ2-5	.	CASSLNRDSQETQYF	TGTGCCAGCTCTCTAAACCGGGACAGCCAAGAGACCCAGTACTTC
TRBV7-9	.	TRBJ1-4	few	CASSPGEGNEKLFF	TGTGCCAGCAGCCCTGGGGAGGGTAATGAAAAACTGTTTTTT
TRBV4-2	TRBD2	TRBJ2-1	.	CASTIAGTDEQFF	TGTGCCAGCACCATAGCGGGGACCGATGAGCAGTTCTTC
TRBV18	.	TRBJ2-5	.	CASSPGAAQYF	TGTGCCAGCTCACCAGGAGCGGCCCAGTACTTC
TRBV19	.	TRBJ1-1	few	CASSIGAENTEAFF	TGTGCCAGTAGTATTGGTGCAGAGAACACTGAAGCTTTCTTT
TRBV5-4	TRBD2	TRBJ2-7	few	CASSRSGVSYEQYF	TGTGCCAGCAGCCGTAGCGGGGTTTCCTACGAGCAGTACTTC
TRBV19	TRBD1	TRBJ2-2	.	CASRKDRDTGELFF	TGTGCCAGTAGGAAAGACAGGGACACCGGGGAGCTGTTTTTT
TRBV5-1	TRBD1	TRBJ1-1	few	CASSPGQVGNTEAFF	TGCGCCAGCAGCCCCGGACAGGTGGGGAACACTGAAGCTTTCTTT
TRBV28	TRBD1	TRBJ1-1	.	CASSYGQGVGEAFF	TGTGCCAGCAGCTACGGACAGGGGGTGGGTGAAGCTTTCTTT
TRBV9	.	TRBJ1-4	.	CASSVVDRPNEKLFF	TGTGCCAGCAGCGTAGTAGACAGGCCTAATGAAAAACTGTTTTTT
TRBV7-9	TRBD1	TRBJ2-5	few	CASSGGQGVKETQYF	TGTGCCAGCAGCGGGGGACAGGGGGTTAAAGAGACCCAGTACTTC
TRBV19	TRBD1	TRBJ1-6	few	CASRGRDRVSYNSPLHF	TGTGCCAGTAGGGGCCGGGACAGGGTATCCTATAATTCACCCCTCCACTTT
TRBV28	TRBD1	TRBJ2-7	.	CASGRQGPYEQYF	TGTGCCAGCGGCCGACAGGGGCCCTACGAGCAGTACTTC
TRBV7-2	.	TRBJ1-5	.	CASSFMGAGGQPQHF	TGTGCCAGCAGCTTCATGGGGGCGGGAGGTCAGCCCCAGCATTTT
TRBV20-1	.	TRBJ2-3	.	CSASGGDTQYF	TGCAGTGCTAGTGGAGGAGATACGCAGTATTTT
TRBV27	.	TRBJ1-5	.	CATRQRQTSNQPQHF	TGTGCCACCCGACAGAGGCAGACTAGCAATCAGCCCCAGCATTTT
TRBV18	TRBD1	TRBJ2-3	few	CASSRGQGTDTQYF	TGTGCCAGCTCCCGCGGACAGGGCACAGATACGCAGTATTTT
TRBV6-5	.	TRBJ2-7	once	CASSYSGARSYEQYF	TGTGCCAGCAGTTACTCAGGGGCCCGATCCTACGAGCAGTACTTC
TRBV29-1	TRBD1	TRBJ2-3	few	CSATKPKTGGDTQYF	TGCAGCGCCACAAAGCCTAAGACAGGGGGAGATACGCAGTATTTT
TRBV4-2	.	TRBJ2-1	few	CASSPGTPEGEQFF	TGTGCCAGCAGCCCGGGGACACCCGAAGGTGAGCAGTTCTTC
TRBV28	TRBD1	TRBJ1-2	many	CASGIPGTDPYGYTF	TGTGCCAGCGGAATTCCCGGGACAGATCCCTATGGCTACACCTTC
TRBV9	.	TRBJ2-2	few	CASSVVSLANTGELFF	TGTGCCAGCAGCGTAGTTAGCCTCGCTAACACCGGGGAGCTGTTTTTT
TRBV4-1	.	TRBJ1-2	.	CASSPVNSGQGYGYTF	TGCGCCAGCAGCCCGGTTAATAGTGGGCAGGGGTATGGCTACACCTTC
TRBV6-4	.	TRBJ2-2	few	CASSADRTTGELFF	TGTGCCAGCAGTGCAGACAGGACGACCGGGGAGCTGTTTTTT
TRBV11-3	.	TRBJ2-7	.	CASSLFSGYEQYF	TGTGCCAGCAGCTTATTTTCGGGATACGAGCAGTACTTC
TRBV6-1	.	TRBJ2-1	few	CASSEEAQPYNEQFF	TGTGCCAGCAGTGAGGAGGCCCAACCGTACAATGAGCAGTTCTTC
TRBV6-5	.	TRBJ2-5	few	CASSYSETQYF	TGTGCCAGCAGTTATAGTGAGACCCAGTACTTC
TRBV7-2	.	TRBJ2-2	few	CASSLQALGGTGELFF	TGTGCCAGCAGCTTGCAGGCGCTCGGGGGCACCGGGGAGCTGTTTTTT
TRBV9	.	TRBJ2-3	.	CASSVGGLGKDTQYF	TGTGCCAGCAGCGTAGGGGGACTGGGGAAAGATACGCAGTATTTT
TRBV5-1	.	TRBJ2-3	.	CASSFGGPSTDTQYF	TGCGCCAGCAGCTTCGGAGGCCCTAGCACAGATACGCAGTATTTT
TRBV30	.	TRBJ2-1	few	CAWLRGYSEQFF	TGTGCCTGGCTAAGGGGTTATAGTGAGCAGTTCTTC
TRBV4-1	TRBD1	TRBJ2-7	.	CASSQDPTGEGEQYF	TGCGCCAGCAGCCAAGACCCGACAGGGGAAGGCGAGCAGTACTTC
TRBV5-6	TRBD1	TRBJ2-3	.	CASSLRGPDTQYF	TGTGCCAGCAGCCTTAGGGGGCCAGATACGCAGTATTTT
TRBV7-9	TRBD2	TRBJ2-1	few	CASSPWRGASYNEQFF	TGTGCCAGCAGCCCCTGGCGGGGGGCATCCTACAATGAGCAGTTCTTC
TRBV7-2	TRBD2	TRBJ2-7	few	CASSQDSSGSYEQYF	TGTGCCAGCAGCCAAGATTCTAGCGGATCCTACGAGCAGTACTTC
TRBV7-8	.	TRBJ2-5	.	CASSGAETQYF	TGTGCCAGCAGCGGAGCGGAGACCCAGTACTTC
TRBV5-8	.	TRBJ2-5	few	CASSGGQYQETQYF	TGTGCCAGCAGCGGAGGCCAGTACCAAGAGACCCAGTACTTC
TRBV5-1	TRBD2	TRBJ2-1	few	CASSPGLAGAVYNEQFF	TGCGCCAGCAGCCCCGGACTAGCGGGGGCCGTATACAATGAGCAGTTCTTC
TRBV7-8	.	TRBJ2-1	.	CASSSGLLSYNEQFF	TGTGCCAGCAGCAGCGGACTCCTTTCCTACAATGAGCAGTTCTTC
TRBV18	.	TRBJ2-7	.	CASSPSQGLYEQYF	TGTGCCAGCTCACCAAGCCAGGGCCTCTACGAGCAGTACTTC
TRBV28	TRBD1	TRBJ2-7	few	CASRSPTGGGYEQYF	TGTGCCAGCAGATCTCCCACAGGGGGAGGCTACGAGCAGTACTTC
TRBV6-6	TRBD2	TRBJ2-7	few	CASSRISGGAYEQYF	TGTGCCAGCAGCCGAATTAGCGGGGGGGCATACGAGCAGTACTTC
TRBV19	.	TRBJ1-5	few	CASSIRDTTNQPQHF	TGTGCCAGTAGTATACGCGACACAACCAATCAGCCCCAGCATTTT
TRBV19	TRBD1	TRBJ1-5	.	CASSDDRGYNQPQHF	TGTGCCAGTAGTGACGACAGGGGGTATAATCAGCCCCAGCATTTT
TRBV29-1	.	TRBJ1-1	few	CSVSRGNTEAFF	TGCAGCGTTTCTCGCGGGAACACTGAAGCTTTCTTT
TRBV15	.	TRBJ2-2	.	CATSRDRSAGELFF	TGTGCCACCAGCAGAGATCGGAGCGCCGGGGAGCTGTTTTTT
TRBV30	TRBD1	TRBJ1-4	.	CAWSVRGTGNEKLFF	TGTGCCTGGAGTGTACGGGGGACAGGGAATGAAAAACTGTTTTTT
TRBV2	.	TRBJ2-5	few	CASSPTLGQETQYF	TGTGCCAGCTCTCCTACCCTCGGTCAAGAGACCCAGTACTTC
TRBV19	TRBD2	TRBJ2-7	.	CASSSLAGGPYEQYF	TGTGCCAGTAGTAGCCTAGCGGGGGGACCCTACGAGCAGTACTTC
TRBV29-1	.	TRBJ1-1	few	CSVAQGRDTEAFF	TGCAGCGTCGCCCAGGGGAGGGACACTGAAGCTTTCTTT
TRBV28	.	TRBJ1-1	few	CATQGYGSEAFF	TGTGCCACCCAGGGGTATGGCTCTGAAGCTTTCTTT
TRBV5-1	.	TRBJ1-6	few	CASSFGQTNSPLHF	TGCGCCAGCAGCTTCGGACAGACTAATTCACCCCTCCACTTT
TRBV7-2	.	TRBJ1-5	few	CASSLKRAGQPQHF	TGTGCCAGCAGCTTGAAAAGGGCGGGCCAGCCCCAGCATTTT